This T cell receptor beta chain was captured in a study of blood T cell repertoires in COVID-19. Study in general: Acute-phase and convalescent COVID-19 samples originated in the United States, Italy and Spain. In each case, the material was cDNA or gDNA derived from T cells, B-cell-depleted T cells, or PBMCs.

The repertoire was sequenced with immunoSEQ multiplex PCR; TCRdb's copy has only in-frame clones and lacks some. Seen here are 45,000 to 70,000 clones, roughly 82% observed once, and the top ten hold 22%. V lost 4 bases and J lost 8; bases outside the gene matches: 10. CDR3 length equals 15 residues. In germline, CDR1 is SGHDT, CDR2 YYEEEE. The specimen sequenced was peripheral blood. The V and J genes are TRBV5-6 and TRBJ1-1; 11 bases are a match to TRBD1. The clonotype originates from a woman aged 60-75 years with acute or convalescent COVID-19. DNA for the CDR3: TGTGCCAGCAGCCCCCCGGACAGGGGGCGCATCGAAGCTTTCTTT. Its protein product is CASSPPDRGRIEAFF.